A selection of T cell receptor beta chains follows, all from one sample in a study of blood T cell repertoires in COVID-19. Sequencing was performed with immunoSEQ multiplex PCR; in TCRdb, only in-frame clones are kept and a portion is missing. The sample holds approximately 260,000 clones; 89% are singletons and the top ten take roughly 1.8%. Sequencing input: PBMCs or T cells enriched from blood (not recorded which). These receptor sequences come from a woman aged 55-69 years who had recovered from COVID-19. The CDR3 runs from the conserved cysteine through the conserved F or W. Each record gives: V gene, clone size, J gene, D gene, CDR3 DNA, CDR3 protein. D genes are given only for firm matches. Part of the rows lack a size; the others show once, few, many or a class for expanded clones.

v_gene: TRBV27; abundance: NA; j_gene: TRBJ2-3; d_gene: NA; CDR3nt: TGTGCCAGCAGTTTCTCGGCGGCCACTAGCACAGATACGCAGTATTTT; CDR3aa: CASSFSAATSTDTQYF
v_gene: TRBV5-1; abundance: NA; j_gene: TRBJ1-1; d_gene: NA; CDR3nt: TGCGCCAGCAGCTTGGAGGGACACGCATTCCAAGCTTTCTTT; CDR3aa: CASSLEGHAFQAFF
v_gene: TRBV5-1; abundance: NA; j_gene: TRBJ2-7; d_gene: TRBD2; CDR3nt: TGCGCCAGCAGCGCTAGCGGTGACTCCTACGAGCAGTACTTC; CDR3aa: CASSASGDSYEQYF
v_gene: TRBV30; abundance: once; j_gene: TRBJ2-7; d_gene: TRBD1; CDR3nt: TGTGCCTGGAGTGCCGGGACAGTAGATAGCGAGCAGTACTTC; CDR3aa: CAWSAGTVDSEQYF
v_gene: TRBV4-2; abundance: once; j_gene: TRBJ2-1; d_gene: NA; CDR3nt: TGTGCCAGCAGCCAAACCTTGGAGGGGCTCCATGAGCAGTTCTTC; CDR3aa: CASSQTLEGLHEQFF
v_gene: TRBV7-2; abundance: NA; j_gene: TRBJ2-7; d_gene: NA; CDR3nt: TGTGCCAGCAGCTTAGGGGGCTTGAGCTCCTACGAGCAGTACTTC; CDR3aa: CASSLGGLSSYEQYF
v_gene: TRBV14; abundance: NA; j_gene: TRBJ2-7; d_gene: TRBD2; CDR3nt: TGTGCCAGCAGCACCTCCGGGACTACCTACGAGCAGTACTTC; CDR3aa: CASSTSGTTYEQYF
v_gene: TRBV9; abundance: NA; j_gene: TRBJ1-1; d_gene: NA; CDR3nt: TGTGCCAGCAGCGTAGTGGGGGCCTACACTGAAGCTTTCTTT; CDR3aa: CASSVVGAYTEAFF
v_gene: TRBV7-8; abundance: NA; j_gene: TRBJ2-1; d_gene: NA; CDR3nt: TGTGCCAGCAGCTCCACCCACCGGGGAATGAACAATGAGCAGTTCTTC; CDR3aa: CASSSTHRGMNNEQFF
v_gene: TRBV2; abundance: NA; j_gene: TRBJ2-2; d_gene: NA; CDR3nt: TGTGCCAGCAGTGAGTTAGATCCGAACACCGGGGAGCTGTTTTTT; CDR3aa: CASSELDPNTGELFF
v_gene: TRBV11-3; abundance: NA; j_gene: TRBJ2-3; d_gene: TRBD1; CDR3nt: TGTGCCAGCAGCTTTTCCAGGGGGCCTCATCGGGCAGATACGCAGTATTTT; CDR3aa: CASSFSRGPHRADTQYF
v_gene: TRBV6-5; abundance: NA; j_gene: TRBJ1-2; d_gene: TRBD1; CDR3nt: TGTGCCAGCAGTTACGATGACAGGGACTATGGCTACACCTTC; CDR3aa: CASSYDDRDYGYTF
v_gene: TRBV5-1; abundance: NA; j_gene: TRBJ2-1; d_gene: TRBD1; CDR3nt: TGCGCCAGCAGCTTGGGAGGACAGGTCTACAATGAGCAGTTCTTC; CDR3aa: CASSLGGQVYNEQFF
v_gene: TRBV11-2; abundance: NA; j_gene: TRBJ2-3; d_gene: NA; CDR3nt: TGTGCCAGCAGCTTAGCAGGGGTCACAGATACGCAGTATTTT; CDR3aa: CASSLAGVTDTQYF
v_gene: TRBV15; abundance: NA; j_gene: TRBJ2-5; d_gene: TRBD2; CDR3nt: TGTGCCACCAGCAGAGATCAAGCGGGGCGTGGGACCCAGTACTTC; CDR3aa: CATSRDQAGRGTQYF
v_gene: TRBV2; abundance: NA; j_gene: TRBJ1-2; d_gene: NA; CDR3nt: TGTGCCAGCAGTGTACAGGGAGCTAACTATGGCTACACCTTC; CDR3aa: CASSVQGANYGYTF
v_gene: TRBV4-1; abundance: few; j_gene: TRBJ1-5; d_gene: TRBD1; CDR3nt: TGCGCCAGCAGCCAAGATGGGGACAGGGTGAGGACTCAGCCCCAGCATTTT; CDR3aa: CASSQDGDRVRTQPQHF
v_gene: TRBV5-4; abundance: NA; j_gene: TRBJ2-1; d_gene: NA; CDR3nt: TGTGCCAGCAGTTTTACGGGGGGCCAACTCTACAATGAGCAGTTCTTC; CDR3aa: CASSFTGGQLYNEQFF
v_gene: TRBV5-8; abundance: NA; j_gene: TRBJ2-1; d_gene: NA; CDR3nt: TGTGCCAGCAGCTTGGTATACAGTCCTACCTACAATGAGCAGTTCTTC; CDR3aa: CASSLVYSPTYNEQFF
v_gene: TRBV4-1; abundance: NA; j_gene: TRBJ1-4; d_gene: NA; CDR3nt: TGCGCCAGCAGCCAAGGGGCGTCAGGGAAGGTTGAAAAACTGTTTTTT; CDR3aa: CASSQGASGKVEKLFF
v_gene: TRBV5-1; abundance: once; j_gene: TRBJ1-1; d_gene: NA; CDR3nt: TGCGCCAGCAGCGTAGGGGCCTTAGTGAACACTGAAGCTTTCTTT; CDR3aa: CASSVGALVNTEAFF
v_gene: TRBV28; abundance: NA; j_gene: TRBJ1-5; d_gene: TRBD1; CDR3nt: TGTGCCAGCAGGGGGACAGGAGGCCAGCCCCAGCATTTT; CDR3aa: CASRGTGGQPQHF
v_gene: TRBV5-6; abundance: NA; j_gene: TRBJ1-2; d_gene: NA; CDR3nt: TGTGCCAGCAGCTTAAACCGGGACATCAACTACCCTAACTATGGCTACACCTTC; CDR3aa: CASSLNRDINYPNYGYTF
v_gene: TRBV9; abundance: NA; j_gene: TRBJ1-1; d_gene: NA; CDR3nt: TGTGCCAGCAGCCCCCAGGCGGGCGTCTCCACTGAAGCTTTCTTT; CDR3aa: CASSPQAGVSTEAFF
v_gene: TRBV19; abundance: NA; j_gene: TRBJ2-7; d_gene: NA; CDR3nt: TGTGCCAGTAGTCCCTCGGTAGGCGGCTACGAGCAGTACTTC; CDR3aa: CASSPSVGGYEQYF
v_gene: TRBV30; abundance: NA; j_gene: TRBJ2-1; d_gene: TRBD1; CDR3nt: TGTGCCTCCTTGGGACAGGGGAATAATGAGCAGTTCTTC; CDR3aa: CASLGQGNNEQFF